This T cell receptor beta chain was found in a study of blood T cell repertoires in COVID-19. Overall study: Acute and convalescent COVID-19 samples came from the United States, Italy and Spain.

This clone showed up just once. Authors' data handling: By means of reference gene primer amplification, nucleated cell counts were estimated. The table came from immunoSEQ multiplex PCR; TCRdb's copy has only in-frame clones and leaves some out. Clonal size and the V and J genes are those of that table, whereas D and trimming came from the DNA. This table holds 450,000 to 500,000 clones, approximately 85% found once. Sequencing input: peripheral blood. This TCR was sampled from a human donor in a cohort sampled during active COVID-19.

The CDR3 is CASSLRRGTAGANVLTF. For the CDR3, the DNA is TGTGCCAGCAGCTTGCGGCGGGGAACGGCTGGGGCCAACGTCCTGACTTTC. The chain recombines TRBV5-6 with TRBJ2-6; D possibly corresponds to TRBD2 (6 bases). Germline V gives CDR1 SGHDT, CDR2 YYEEEE. V shed 1 base and J shed 2 bases, with 13 bases lying between them. The CDR3 contains 17 residues.